The clone carrying this TCR beta chain was detected many times. This CDR3 is 18 amino acids long. V was cut by 6 bases and J by 0 bases, with 18 bases left in between. The sample is drawn from a study of T cells in Graves' hyperthyroidism and ophthalmopathy. Every diagnosis used clinical symptoms, serum thyroxine and TRAb, thyroid ultrasound and orbital computed tomography. TCR beta CDR3 regions were amplified from RNA transcripts. The HTBI set primed first-round TCR CDR3 RT-PCR. TCRdb fed the multiplex PCR reads into MiXCR, producing one record per CDR3 protein. The sample has hundreds of thousands of distinct CDR3 sequences, roughly a sixth seen once.

The source is a woman aged 45-59 years with Graves' hyperthyroidism that later progressed to Graves' ophthalmopathy. The rearrangement links TRBV12-3 or TRBV12-4 to TRBJ2-6; tentative D call: TRBD1 (7 bases). What was sequenced was blood. CDR3 sequence: CASRTGGTARSGANVLTF. CDR3 in DNA: TGTGCCAGCAGAACAGGAGGGACAGCGCGCTCTGGGGCCAACGTCCTGACTTTC.